A single sample is the source of the 30 T cell receptor beta chains below, sequenced in a study of blood T cell repertoires in COVID-19. TCRdb keeps only in-frame clones here, not all; method: immunoSEQ multiplex PCR. The repertoire consists of over 55,000 clones, with around nine tenths occurring once and the leading ten covering approximately 19%. Sequencing was done on a sample of peripheral blood. These receptors were collected from an elderly woman with acute or convalescent COVID-19.

The CDR3 coding sequence is TGCGCCAGCCATCAGGGGGGAACCACGAGAGATACGCAGTATTTT. Amino acids: CASHQGGTTRDTQYF. This chain links TRBV5-1 with TRBJ2-3; possibly TRBD1 for D (7 bases). The germline V gene encodes CDR1 SGHRS and CDR2 YFSETQ. The CDR3 is made up of 15 amino acids. V was pared by 7 bases and J by 5 bases, with 20 bases between. Based on the CDR3 plus reference TRBV5-1 and TRBJ2-3, the full variable domain is KAGVTQTPRYLIKTRGQQVTLSCSPISGHRSVSWYQQTPGQGLQFLFEYFSETQRNKGNFPGRFSGRQFSNSRSEMNVSTLELGDSALYLCASHQGGTTRDTQYFGPGTRLTVL.

This sequence joins TRBV6-5 and TRBJ1-6, with D unresolved. Looked up from germline, CDR1 is MNHEY and CDR2 is SVGAGI. The length of the CDR3 is 15 residues. Deletions cut 5 bases from V and 6 bases from J, with 14 bases between. For the CDR3, the DNA is TGTGCCAGCAGTCCTCGAGCAGGTGTTAATTCACCCCTCCACTTT. Protein product: CASSPRAGVNSPLHF.

The chain joins TRBV11-3 to TRBJ2-2; D ambiguous. V was shortened by 0 bases and J by 4 bases, with 3 bases between the two germline ends. The germline gives CDR1 SGHNT, CDR2 YENEEA. The CDR3 length is 13 residues. CDR3: CASSLDFTGELFF. The CDR3 region has the DNA TGTGCCAGCAGCTTAGACTTCACCGGGGAGCTGTTTTTT.

The chain links TRBV19 to TRBJ2-1; 7 bases map to TRBD2. The trim removed 5 bases at V and 6 bases at J, leaving 7 bases unmatched. CDR3 size: 14 residues. Germline loops: CDR1 LNHDA, CDR2 SQIVND (reference sequence). CDR3 loop: CASSSGASGNEQFF. The CDR3 nucleotides are TGTGCCAGTAGTTCCGGGGCTAGCGGCAATGAGCAGTTCTTC.

This chain links TRBV27 with TRBJ1-4; D possibly corresponds to TRBD1 (6 bases). Germline V CDR1 and CDR2: MNHEY, SMNVEV (reference sequence). The CDR3 contains 14 residues. V was shortened by 5 bases and J by 3 bases, with 10 bases between the two germline ends. The CDR3 DNA reads TGTGCCAGCAGTCAGGGGAGGGCTAATGAAAAACTGTTTTTT. This gives the protein CASSQGRANEKLFF.

CDR3 bases: TGTGCCAGCAGCTTTCGTGGGGCGTACGGCTACACCTTC. Residues: CASSFRGAYGYTF. V and J are TRBV7-9 and TRBJ1-2, with D possibly TRBD1 on 5 matching bases. Germline V gene sequence: CDR1 SEHNR, CDR2 FQNEAQ (reference sequence). CDR3 length: 13 residues. Trimming shortened V by 3 bases and J by 8 bases, and 13 bases separated the two germline ends.

Regarding this clone: One end of the junction does not line up with germline, which may come from a read error. The chain carries TRBV10-3 and TRBJ1-1; weak D call: TRBD1 (6 bases). The CDR3 has 14 residues. Germline values: CDR1 ENHRY, CDR2 SYGVKD. CDR3 bases: TGTGCCATCAACGACCGTTGGACAGACACCGAAGCTTTCTTT. Translating gives CAINDRWTDTEAFF.

DNA for the CDR3: TGCAGCGCACAGGGTTTCACTGAAGCTTTCTTT. It yields the protein CSAQGFTEAFF. The V and J genes are TRBV29-1 and TRBJ1-1, with a weak D call TRBD1 (6 bases). This CDR3 is 11 amino acids long. Germline CDR1 is SQVTM and CDR2 is ANQGSEA. The germline V and J ends were trimmed by 7 bases and 4 bases, with 10 bases remaining between them.

This chain uses TRBV6-2 or TRBV6-3 with TRBJ2-1, with no clear D. Germline V gene sequence: CDR1 MNHEY, CDR2 SVGEGT. V gave up 0 bases and J gave up 7 bases, with 7 bases separating them. This CDR3 comprises 13 residues. CDR3 loop: CASSYSASNEQFF. The CDR3 nucleotides read TGTGCCAGCAGTTACTCCGCGTCAAATGAGCAGTTCTTC.

The rearrangement links TRBV25-1 to TRBJ2-7; 9 bases match TRBD1. Losses at the gene ends were 4 bases for V and 1 base for J; bases not matched to a gene: 8. Germline assignment: CDR1 MGHDK and CDR2 SYGVNS. The CDR3 has 16 amino acids. This CDR3 reads CASSGPPGQGSYEQYF. CDR3 in DNA: TGTGCCAGCAGTGGACCTCCGGGACAGGGTTCCTACGAGCAGTACTTC.

This clone was counted between two and nine times. Within the sample, other DNA sequences also encode this same CDR3. The V and J genes are TRBV20-1 and TRBJ2-2; D uncertain. The CDR3 has 12 amino acids. CDR1 and CDR2 from the germline V gene are DFQATT and SNEGSKA (reference sequence). V was trimmed by 3 bases and J by 6 bases, leaving 8 bases between them. The CDR3 region is CSASGRAGELFF. CDR3 bases: TGCAGTGCTAGTGGTCGGGCCGGGGAGCTGTTTTTT.

This clone was detected only once. The rearrangement links TRBV12-3 or TRBV12-4 to TRBJ1-1; the D is unclear. This CDR3 is built from 13 residues. V gave up 10 bases and J gave up 7 bases, with 19 bases separating them. CDR3: CATSLRSAFEAFF. DNA for the CDR3: TGTGCCACCTCACTCAGGTCTGCGTTTGAAGCTTTCTTT.

The chain joins TRBV12-3 or TRBV12-4 to TRBJ2-3, with D hard to call. Between the trimmed V and J ends, which lost 3 bases and 5 bases, there was a span of 6 bases. The CDR3 is 12 amino acids. The CDR3: CASSLNRDTQYF. CDR3 sequence (DNA): TGTGCCAGCAGTTTGAACAGAGATACGCAGTATTTT.

This chain uses TRBV4-1 with TRBJ2-7, with 7 bases matching TRBD1. The CDR3 length is 15 residues. The trim removed 2 bases at V and 5 bases at J, leaving 9 bases unmatched. CDR1 is MGHRA, CDR2 YSYEKL, per germline. CDR3 sequence reads: CASSQPTGTRNEQYF. The CDR3 nucleotides are TGCGCCAGCAGCCAACCGACAGGGACAAGGAACGAGCAGTACTTC.

In its sample, this clone was seen once. V and J are TRBV28 and TRBJ1-3; the D gene is possibly TRBD1 (5 bases). From germline, CDR1 is MDHEN and CDR2 SYDVKM. This CDR3 is built from 14 residues. V was pared by 6 bases and J by 4 bases, with 13 bases between. The CDR3 nucleotides read TGTGCCAGCAGCCCGGGGGGATACGGAAACACCATATATTTT. This encodes CASSPGGYGNTIYF.

V and J are TRBV3-1 (or the pseudogene TRBV3-2) and TRBJ2-7; D is possibly TRBD1 (6 bases). V lost 1 base, J lost 2 bases, and 21 bases lay in between. CDR3 length: 18 amino acids. The V gene's germline CDR1 is LGHDT and CDR2 YNNKEL (reference sequence). The CDR3 reads CASSQAGLPGTRAYEQYF. The CDR3 nucleotides are TGTGCCAGCAGCCAAGCGGGGCTACCGGGGACACGAGCCTACGAGCAGTACTTC.

This chain joins TRBV28 and TRBJ2-2, with D maybe TRBD2 (7 bases). Trimming took 11 bases from V and 3 from J, leaving 16 bases between them. CDR1 MDHEN and CDR2 SYDVKM come from the germline V gene. The length of the CDR3 is 14 residues. In DNA, the CDR3 is TGTGCCTCCCACGGGGGGCTGCACACCGGGGAGCTGTTTTTT. As protein: CASHGGLHTGELFF.

The V gene is TRBV28, the J gene TRBJ1-2; weak D call: TRBD1 (6 bases). Germline-derived CDR1 and CDR2 are MDHEN and SYDVKM. Trimming stripped 4 bases from V and 0 bases from J, with 15 bases between. The CDR3 sequence is 16 residues long. The CDR3 is CASSSGLGAPNYGYTF. CDR3 DNA sequence: TGTGCCAGCAGTTCAGGATTGGGGGCTCCTAACTATGGCTACACCTTC.

V usage is TRBV10-2 and J usage is TRBJ1-5; possibly TRBD1 for D (5 bases). Germline values: CDR1 WSHSY, CDR2 SAAADI. V lost 1 base to trimming and J lost 7 bases, with 11 bases between them. This CDR3 region has 14 residues. The CDR3 sequence is CASSELGGLQPQHF. CDR3 sequence (DNA): TGCGCCAGCAGTGAGTTGGGGGGGTTACAGCCCCAGCATTTT.

The genes are TRBV9 and TRBJ1-2; perhaps TRBD1 as D (5 bases). This CDR3 comprises 17 residues. Per germline, CDR1 SGDLS and CDR2 YYNGEE. Trimming stripped 0 bases from V and 4 bases from J, with 19 bases between. CDR3 region: CASSVVAQGHAGYGYTF. The CDR3 nucleotides are TGTGCCAGCAGCGTAGTCGCTCAGGGCCACGCTGGCTATGGCTACACCTTC.

The chain couples TRBV19 to TRBJ2-5, with a possible D match to TRBD2 (6 bases). The length of the CDR3 is 14 residues. Looked up from germline, CDR1 is LNHDA and CDR2 is SQIVND (reference sequence). The V end lost 5 bases, the J end lost 5 bases, and 15 bases lay between the germline ends. CDR3 protein: CASSPGLRLETQYF. The CDR3 DNA is TGTGCCAGTAGTCCGGGACTCCGGTTGGAGACCCAGTACTTC.

The chain has TRBV11-1 and TRBJ1-2, with a tentative D call TRBD1 (5 bases). CDR1 is SGHAT, CDR2 FQDESV, per germline (reference sequence). This CDR3 region has 14 residues. Deletions cut 1 base from V and 6 bases from J, with 12 bases between. The CDR3 nucleotides read TGTGCCAGCAGCTTAGATTACCAGGGTAATGGCTACACCTTC. This sequence encodes CASSLDYQGNGYTF.

The chain couples TRBV5-6 to TRBJ2-5; no reliable D call. V lost 4 bases, J lost 5 bases, and 6 bases lay in between. CDR3 length: 11 amino acids. Germline V gives CDR1 SGHDT, CDR2 YYEEEE. CDR3 DNA: TGTGCCAGCAGCCTACGGGAGACCCAGTACTTC. As protein: CASSLRETQYF.

V is TRBV4-2 and J is TRBJ2-1; weak D call: TRBD1 (7 bases). The CDR3 is 16 residues long. Germline-derived CDR1 and CDR2 are LGHNA and YNFKEQ. Trimming took 0 bases from V and 8 from J, leaving 17 bases between them. CDR3 sequence (DNA): TGTGCCAGCAGCCAAGATCGAGGAGGGGGCGTCTATGAGCAGTTCTTC. Translated: CASSQDRGGGVYEQFF.

This clone showed up just a few times. J is TRBJ2-5 and V is TRBV7-2; TRBD1 might be the D (7 bases). CDR1 SGHTA and CDR2 FQGNSA come from the germline V gene. V lost 6 bases and J 1 base, leaving 18 bases between the germline ends. CDR3 length equals 16 residues. The CDR3 coding sequence is TGTGCCAGCAGACCCAACGCGGGGACAGCCCAAGAGACCCAGTACTTC. The encoded protein is CASRPNAGTAQETQYF.

The table lists this clone with a count of one. The chain combines TRBV5-1 with TRBJ2-5, with a possible D match to TRBD2 (8 bases). CDR1 and CDR2 from the germline V gene are SGHRS and YFSETQ. V dropped 1 base and J dropped 9 bases, with 22 bases sitting between them. CDR3 length: 16 amino acids. The CDR3: CASSLRGTAGEGSQYF. The CDR3 DNA sequence: TGCGCCAGCAGCTTGCGCGGGACAGCGGGAGAGGGTTCCCAGTACTTC.

The V and J genes are TRBV7-8 and TRBJ2-5; 8 bases agree with TRBD1. CDR3 size: 15 residues. The junction had 12 bases not matched to a gene; V was cut back by 1 base and J by 11 bases. CDR1 and CDR2 from the germline V gene are SGHVS and FQNEAQ. The DNA for the CDR3 is TGTGCCAGCAGCTTAGTACAGGGGGGTGCAGGAGCTCAGTACTTC. This sequence encodes CASSLVQGGAGAQYF.

J is TRBJ1-6 and V is TRBV28; a weak D match, TRBD1 (6 bases). The CDR3 sequence is 12 residues long. Germline lookup yields CDR1 MDHEN and CDR2 SYDVKM. Trimming stripped 5 bases from V and 7 bases from J, with 6 bases between. The CDR3 DNA reads TGTGCCAGCAGTACAGGGAATTCACCCCTCCACTTT. Its translation: CASSTGNSPLHF.

The V gene is TRBV18, the J gene TRBJ2-7, with TRBD1 matching over 7 bases. Unmatched junction bases numbered 5, after V lost 2 bases and J lost 4 bases. Germline lookup yields CDR1 KGHSH and CDR2 LQKENI. CDR3 size: 14 residues. The CDR3 sequence is CASSPAGRGYEQYF. The DNA for the CDR3 is TGTGCCAGCTCACCAGCCGGCAGGGGGTACGAGCAGTACTTC.

This clone is a singleton in its sample. This sequence joins TRBV4-2 and TRBJ2-3; D gene uncertain. CDR3 length: 16 amino acids. Germline lookup yields CDR1 LGHNA and CDR2 YNFKEQ. Trimming took off 1 base at V and 2 bases at J, with 13 bases between the two ends. This CDR3 reads CASSQGSGPPTDTQYF. DNA for the CDR3: TGTGCCAGCAGCCAAGGGTCGGGTCCCCCCACAGATACGCAGTATTTT.